The subject of this entry is one TCR beta chain. What it binds is unknown. The CDR3 extends over 12 amino acids. Germline V gene data show CDR1 as MGHRA and CDR2 as YSYEKL. The germline V and J ends were trimmed by 5 bases and 6 bases, with 8 bases remaining between them. The record originates from a study of CD8+ T cells in alopecia areata. Study-level points and caveats: Possibly as an HLA-related effect, TCR sharing across patients appeared less clear than in mice. Compared with normal scalp, lesional scalp had higher clonality and more expanded CD8+ clones.

RNA, once extracted, was reverse transcribed into cDNA for use as the sequencing template. The data were produced by immunoSEQ multiplex PCR, yet TCRdb's version contains in-frame clones alone and is incomplete. The sample consists of 65,000 to 90,000 clones, 51% of them appearing once. This chain uses TRBV4-1 with TRBJ2-1, with D unclear. The sequenced sample consisted of NKG2D-high CD8+ T cells sorted from blood. The sequence was obtained from a human donor with alopecia areata. The CDR3 spells CASSSYGNEQFF. The CDR3 DNA follows: TGCGCCAGCAGCTCCTACGGCAATGAGCAGTTCTTC.